This T cell receptor beta chain is from a study of CD8 T cells in Susac syndrome. Sequencing of TCR beta was performed on blood CD8+ T cells and on blood CD4+ T cells. Bulk CD8+ and CD4+ cells came from magnetic negative isolation; CD8+ TEMRA by FACS. This clonotype was detected once. The length of the CDR3 is 14 residues. Trimming removed 2 bases at V and 4 bases at J, with 11 bases between. The germline gives CDR1 LGHDT, CDR2 YNNKEL (reference sequence). An amount of RNA that ranged from 0.5 to 1 ug was reverse transcribed with random hexamers. An immunoSEQ multiplex PCR generated amplified TCR beta CDR3 products spanning 54 Vbeta and 13 Jbeta. Each CDR3 protein is one row after TCRdb ran MiXCR on the immunoSEQ multiplex PCR reads. The sample shows around 200,000 distinct CDR3 sequences, approximately 96% of them seen only once.

Sequencing used CD4+ T cells from PBMCs. This TCR came from a human donor with Susac syndrome. V is TRBV3-1 and J is TRBJ1-1; possibly TRBD1 for D (5 bases). The CDR3 sequence: CASSQLRVRTEAFF. The CDR3 DNA reads TGTGCCAGCAGCCAACTCAGGGTGCGCACTGAAGCTTTCTTT.